This T cell receptor beta chain originates from a study of CD8+ T cells in alopecia areata. This clone came up many times. Gene and germline names: mouse. The CDR3 is cut off 4 residues early in the read; its end comes from the germline J gene. Germline V gene data show CDR1 as FNHDT and CDR2 as SITEND (reference sequence). The CDR3 has 14 residues. RNA was isolated and reverse transcribed to cDNA, the sequencing template. Profiled with immunoSEQ multiplex PCR; TCRdb holds only in-frame clones, not every one. The record shows some 1,600 clones for this sample, with no singletons present. The sample taken for sequencing was skin. V and J are TRBV19 and TRBJ2-5, with 8 bases matching TRBD2. The clonotype originates from a C3H/HeJ mouse with alopecia areata. MHC haplotype of the mouse line: H2-k. The covered CDR3 bases are TGTGCCAGCAGTATGGGGGGGCGAGAAGAC. This gives the protein CASSMGGRED. The whole CDR3 sequence reads CASSMGGREDTQYF.